This T cell receptor (beta chain) was captured by sequencing in a study of OX40 agonist ivuxolimab in advanced cancers. Across the study: Ivuxolimab, an agonistic anti-OX40 (CD134) antibody, was given to patients. One patient with hepatocellular carcinoma and two with cutaneous melanoma, three in all, had partial responses. Findings of the study overall: Circulating CD4+ and CD8+ T cells showed clonal expansion by week 6 at 0.1 to 3.0 mg/kg.

Blood specimens came from baseline, cycle 4 day 1, and cycle 7 day 1. Comments on this clone: Antigen specificity is unknown.

Trimming cost V 3 bases and J 4 bases, with 16 bases left between them. CDR1 and CDR2 (germline): MDHEN, SYDVKM. This CDR3 spans 16 amino acids. Assay: immunoSEQ multiplex PCR; the TCRdb copy retains only in-frame clones and omits some. Among 65,000 to 100,000 clones, under 85% were seen once, and the ten largest hold roughly 3.4%. V gene TRBV28 combines with J gene TRBJ1-5; TRBD1 might be the D (6 bases). This specimen was CD4+ or CD8+ T cells sorted from blood, taken in a trial of the OX40 agonist ivuxolimab. This TCR was sampled from an adult with an advanced solid tumor such as melanoma, head and neck, liver or kidney cancer. The CDR3 protein is CASSFGTRGMNQPQHF. CDR3 sequence (DNA): TGTGCCAGCAGTTTTGGGACAAGGGGTATGAATCAGCCCCAGCATTTT.